This T cell receptor (beta chain) emerged from a study of regulatory T cells in long-lasting Graves disease. Overall study context: Over 5 years of antithyroid drugs plus positive TSH receptor antibodies defined persistent Graves' disease. Regarding the study as a whole: Patients with persistent Graves' had lower TCR diversity than newly diagnosed patients. Persistent disease was associated with favored TRBV28 usage and with favored use of TRBJ1-2 and TRBJ2-5.

iRepertoire HTBI primers and Arm-PCR of CDR3 regions built TCR beta libraries. From the multiplex PCR reads, TCRdb called clonotypes with MiXCR, one entry per CDR3 protein. The data show roughly 360,000 distinct CDR3 sequences, roughly 24% seen once. This clonotype has a count of ten or more. Its antigen is unidentified. The CDR3 contains 17 residues. Germline CDR1 and CDR2: MNHEY and SVGEGT. V dropped 2 bases and J dropped 1 base, with 17 bases sitting between them. The time point is: persistent/refractory GD, antithyroid drugs over 5 years with positive TRAb. The authors made the TCR library using RNA they extracted from PBMCs. It was American Thyroid Association guidelines that determined Graves' disease diagnosis.

This specimen was peripheral blood mononuclear cells (PBMCs), taken when the disease was refractory, from a patient treated with antithyroid drugs. This sequence joins TRBV6-2 or TRBV6-3 and TRBJ1-1; TRBD1 is a possible D gene (5 bases). The sequence derives from a woman aged 40 to 49 with Graves disease. The CDR3 bases are TGTGCCAGCAGTTACGCGGACAAGGCCTGGGGGAACACTGAAGCTTTCTTT. Its protein is CASSYADKAWGNTEAFF.